This is a list of T cell receptor beta chains from one sample in a study of cytomegalovirus exposure and HLA in healthy donors. Generated by immunoSEQ multiplex PCR, the TCRdb table keeps only in-frame clones and is missing some. In the table there are 99,000 or so clones, about four fifths of which are singletons. Sample: PBMCs. All receptors come from a male donor in good health and CMV-seropositive. Both conserved end residues are part of each CDR3. A D gene is named only where the DNA matches it firmly. Expanded clones are given a class, and other clones once, few, many or no size at all.

d_call	v_call	j_call	clone_size	cdr3_aa	cdr3_nt
-	TRBV5-1	TRBJ2-2	once	CASSIRQASTGELFF	TGCGCCAGCAGCATACGACAGGCTTCCACCGGGGAGCTGTTTTTT
-	TRBV5-6	TRBJ1-2	-	CASSLTANYGYTF	TGTGCCAGCAGCTTGACAGCTAACTATGGCTACACCTTC
-	TRBV7-3	TRBJ2-7	-	CASSLTGGTDYEQYF	TGTGCCAGCAGCTTAACTGGGGGCACCGACTACGAGCAGTACTTC
TRBD1	TRBV27	TRBJ2-1	-	CASSSTGVPYNEQFF	TGTGCCAGCAGTTCGACAGGGGTTCCCTACAATGAGCAGTTCTTC
-	TRBV19	TRBJ2-7	-	CASSISPGRDQQYF	TGTGCCAGTAGTATTTCCCCAGGGCGCGATCAGCAGTACTTC
TRBD1	TRBV9	TRBJ2-2	-	CASSAAGGWPGELFF	TGTGCCAGCAGCGCTGCAGGGGGTTGGCCCGGGGAGCTGTTTTTT
TRBD1	TRBV6-5	TRBJ1-2	-	CASSFAGQGSYGYTF	TGTGCCAGCAGTTTCGCCGGACAGGGGAGCTATGGCTACACCTTC
-	TRBV14	TRBJ1-2	-	CASSRNIAGTLIGYTF	TGTGCCAGCAGCCGAAATATTGCCGGGACACTGATAGGCTACACCTTC
TRBD1	TRBV19	TRBJ1-5	-	CASSTGGHQPQHF	TGTGCCAGTAGCACAGGGGGACATCAGCCCCAGCATTTT
-	TRBV6-1	TRBJ2-7	-	CASSGNPALRGSYEQYF	TGTGCCAGCAGTGGCAACCCCGCCCTCAGAGGCTCCTACGAGCAGTACTTC
-	TRBV9	TRBJ1-2	-	CASSERTQAHYGYTF	TGTGCCAGCAGCGAACGGACACAGGCGCACTATGGCTACACCTTC
-	TRBV5-1	TRBJ1-1	few	CASSFSGAEAFF	TGCGCCAGCAGCTTCTCAGGGGCTGAAGCTTTCTTT
TRBD1	TRBV13	TRBJ2-7	once	CASSPEDRGSYEQYF	TGTGCCAGCAGCCCAGAGGACAGGGGGTCCTACGAGCAGTACTTC
TRBD1	TRBV6-5	TRBJ2-7	few	CASLRSTGAYEQYF	TGTGCCAGCCTCCGATCCACAGGGGCCTACGAGCAGTACTTC
TRBD2	TRBV4-3	TRBJ2-3	-	CASSLSGWGGGADTQYF	TGCGCCAGCAGCCTATCGGGCTGGGGCGGGGGAGCAGATACGCAGTATTTT
TRBD1	TRBV19	TRBJ1-2	-	CASIFELRDRTTWGYGYTF	TGTGCCAGTATCTTCGAACTCCGGGACAGGACTACCTGGGGCTATGGCTACACCTTC
-	TRBV29-1	TRBJ2-1	-	CSVGGGTNNEQFF	TGCAGCGTCGGGGGAGGGACAAACAATGAGCAGTTCTTC
TRBD1	TRBV6-5	TRBJ2-1	-	CASSYEQGAYNEQFF	TGTGCCAGCAGTTACGAACAGGGGGCCTACAATGAGCAGTTCTTC
-	TRBV2	TRBJ1-6	-	CASKQGVSYNSPLHF	TGTGCCAGCAAACAAGGAGTTTCCTATAATTCACCCCTCCACTTT
-	TRBV30	TRBJ2-7	-	CAWSVQSGGYEQYF	TGTGCCTGGAGTGTACAATCAGGAGGGTACGAGCAGTACTTC
-	TRBV5-6	TRBJ2-7	-	CASSSGQRTYEQYF	TGTGCCAGCAGCTCTGGGCAGCGGACCTACGAGCAGTACTTC
TRBD1	TRBV13	TRBJ1-1	-	CASSAGGNTEAFF	TGTGCCAGCAGCGCAGGGGGAAACACTGAAGCTTTCTTT
-	TRBV5-1	TRBJ2-2	-	CASSLMVRGAGELFF	TGCGCCAGCAGCTTGATGGTGCGGGGCGCGGGGGAGCTGTTTTTT
TRBD2	TRBV9	TRBJ2-5	once	CASSAGTSGGAGETQYF	TGTGCCAGCAGCGCCGGGACTAGCGGGGGGGCCGGGGAGACCCAGTACTTC
TRBD1	TRBV5-1	TRBJ2-3	-	CASSLAGQGGTDTQYF	TGCGCCAGCAGCTTGGCCGGACAGGGTGGAACAGATACGCAGTATTTT
TRBD2	TRBV27	TRBJ2-7	-	CASSLDGGTYEQYF	TGTGCCAGCAGTCTAGACGGGGGGACTTACGAGCAGTACTTC
TRBD1	TRBV5-1	TRBJ1-2	-	CASSLSQGNYGYTF	TGCGCCAGCAGCTTGTCACAGGGGAACTATGGCTACACCTTC
TRBD1	TRBV19	TRBJ1-1	once	CASSMGQASRAFF	TGTGCCAGTAGTATGGGACAGGCCTCCAGAGCTTTCTTT
-	TRBV4-1	TRBJ2-7	few	CASSPNGEEQYF	TGCGCCAGCAGCCCCAACGGAGAGGAGCAGTACTTC
-	TRBV9	TRBJ1-4	-	CASSVAVTVEKLFF	TGTGCCAGCAGCGTAGCGGTGACAGTTGAAAAACTGTTTTTT
-	TRBV4-1	TRBJ2-3	-	CASSLTDTQYF	TGCGCCAGCAGCCTAACAGATACGCAGTATTTT
-	TRBV19	TRBJ1-1	few	CASSINSTDWLFYTEAFF	TGTGCCAGTAGTATAAATTCGACAGATTGGTTATTTTACACTGAAGCTTTCTTT
TRBD2	TRBV18	TRBJ2-1	-	CASSPGGGLWNEQFF	TGTGCCAGCTCACCGGGGGGGGGACTATGGAATGAGCAGTTCTTC
-	TRBV5-4	TRBJ2-7	-	CASSFLGSSYEQYF	TGTGCCAGCAGCTTCCTTGGGAGCTCCTACGAGCAGTACTTC
-	TRBV9	TRBJ2-1	-	CASSAVFGDEQFF	TGTGCCAGCAGTGCGGTCTTCGGGGATGAGCAGTTCTTC
-	TRBV7-9	TRBJ2-5	once	CASSFGGGALETQYF	TGTGCCAGCAGCTTTGGAGGGGGGGCTCTAGAGACCCAGTACTTC
-	TRBV12-2	TRBJ2-7	-	CASRSGQDRGYEQYF	TGTGCAAGTCGCTCGGGCCAGGACCGGGGTTACGAGCAGTACTTC
TRBD1	TRBV2	TRBJ1-4	-	CAGYRGDEKLFF	TGTGCCGGCTACAGGGGAGACGAAAAACTGTTTTTT
TRBD2	TRBV5-6	TRBJ2-1	-	CASSSLPGTSGGHNEQFF	TGTGCCAGCAGCTCCTTACCGGGGACTAGCGGGGGGCACAATGAGCAGTTCTTC
-	TRBV11-3	TRBJ2-2	once	CASSPPGGELFF	TGTGCCAGCAGCCCCCCGGGCGGGGAGCTGTTTTTT
TRBD1	TRBV2	TRBJ2-2	once	CASSGTGPPRPGELFF	TGTGCCAGCAGTGGGACAGGCCCACCACGGCCCGGGGAGCTGTTTTTT
-	TRBV5-6	TRBJ1-3	-	CASSLTGPGNTIYF	TGTGCCAGCAGCTTGACAGGGCCTGGAAACACCATATATTTT
TRBD1	TRBV19	TRBJ2-5	-	CASRDRAGETQYF	TGTGCCAGTAGAGACAGGGCGGGTGAGACCCAGTACTTC
TRBD1	TRBV6-5	TRBJ1-1	-	CASSSGTGNEAFF	TGTGCCAGCAGTTCCGGGACAGGGAATGAAGCTTTCTTT
TRBD1	TRBV25-1	TRBJ2-7	-	CASSDSDRDSYEQYF	TGTGCCAGCAGTGACTCCGACAGGGACTCCTACGAGCAGTACTTC
-	TRBV27	TRBJ2-2	few	CASSYAGELFF	TGTGCCAGCAGCTACGCCGGGGAGCTGTTTTTT
-	TRBV30	TRBJ1-5	-	CAWSQEYSNQPQHF	TGTGCCTGGAGTCAGGAATATAGCAATCAGCCCCAGCATTTT
TRBD2	TRBV27	TRBJ2-7	few	CASSQLAGVGEQYF	TGTGCCAGCAGTCAACTAGCGGGGGTGGGCGAGCAGTACTTC
-	TRBV11-2	TRBJ1-4	-	CASSGDRNEKLFF	TGTGCCAGCAGCGGTGACAGGAATGAAAAACTGTTTTTT
TRBD1	TRBV6-1	TRBJ2-1	once	CASSLWDRGGNEQFF	TGTGCCAGCAGCCTGTGGGACAGGGGGGGCAATGAGCAGTTCTTC
-	TRBV6-1	TRBJ1-2	-	CASSVSIRTDYGYTF	TGTGCCAGCAGTGTTAGCATCAGGACTGACTATGGCTACACCTTC
-	TRBV6-1	TRBJ2-7	-	CASSPFYSYEQYF	TGTGCCAGCAGCCCCTTTTATAGTTACGAGCAGTACTTC
-	TRBV7-3	TRBJ2-5	-	CASSLGGRRAFQETQYF	TGTGCCAGCAGCTTAGGAGGTCGGCGGGCGTTCCAAGAGACCCAGTACTTC
-	TRBV5-6	TRBJ1-5	-	CASSLRDGQPQHF	TGTGCCAGCAGCCTGAGGGATGGCCAGCCCCAGCATTTT
TRBD1	TRBV7-9	TRBJ1-6	-	CASSRDRANNSPLHF	TGTGCCAGCAGCCGGGACAGGGCAAATAATTCACCCCTCCACTTT
-	TRBV7-8	TRBJ1-1	few	CASSSRLAEAFF	TGTGCCAGCAGCTCACGTCTAGCTGAAGCTTTCTTT
-	TRBV4-1	TRBJ1-5	-	CASSQDREASGNQPQHF	TGCGCCAGCAGCCAAGATAGGGAGGCTTCGGGCAATCAGCCCCAGCATTTT
TRBD1	TRBV10-3	TRBJ2-7	few	CAISDRGITYEQYF	TGTGCCATCAGTGACAGGGGGATCACCTACGAGCAGTACTTC
-	TRBV7-9	TRBJ1-2	-	CASSSRGGGYGYTF	TGTGCCAGCAGCTCCCGCGGAGGCGGGTATGGCTACACCTTC